The clone carrying this TCR beta chain was detected ten times or more. Antigen: not known. The data were obtained in a study of regulatory T cells in long-lasting Graves disease. Study-wide results and limits: With a few thousand shared public clonotypes, persistent patients exceeded new patients, who shared more than 900.

The CDR3 runs 14 residues. V was clipped by 2 bases and J by 5 bases, with 12 bases between them. Germline assignment: CDR1 KGHSH and CDR2 LQKENI. Documented time point: newly diagnosed GD, antithyroid drugs for less than 3 months. There was RNA extracted from PBMCs, and the TCR library was made from it. The authors built TCR beta libraries using iRepertoire HTBI primers and Arm-PCR of CDR3 regions. In TCRdb, the multiplex PCR reads were re-called with MiXCR into one record per CDR3 protein. Counted here are about 380,000 distinct CDR3 sequences, roughly a sixth occurring once; the ten biggest clones make up about 20%.

The sample was peripheral blood mononuclear cells (PBMCs), taken at new diagnosis, from a patient treated with antithyroid drugs. This clonotype was obtained from a female donor with Graves disease. The chain is built from TRBV18 and TRBJ1-1, with D hard to call. The CDR3 loop is CASSPGPGSTEAFF. The CDR3 DNA is TGTGCCAGCTCACCAGGGCCGGGGTCTACTGAAGCTTTCTTT.